Shown below are 28 T cell receptor beta chains from a single sample sequenced in a study of control samples from healthy donors and cancer patients. Some clones are missing from TCRdb's copy, which holds only in-frame ones; the method was immunoSEQ multiplex PCR. The repertoire table contains around 190,000 clones. Sequencing used blood. The source is a woman in her thirties in good health.

The CDR3 DNA follows: TGTGCCAGCAGCGTATCCGGACAGCTGAACACTGAAGCTTTCTTT. Translating gives CASSVSGQLNTEAFF. The V and J genes are TRBV9 and TRBJ1-1; tentative D call: TRBD1 (6 bases). CDR3 length equals 15 residues. Germline V lookup: CDR1 SGDLS, CDR2 YYNGEE. With 1 base removed from V and 0 bases from J, the gap between germline ends came to 10 bases.

The chain employs TRBV12-5 and TRBJ1-1; maybe TRBD1 (5 bases). Germline V gene sequence: CDR1 LGHNT, CDR2 FRNRAP. The ends were cut back, 5 bases at V and 9 bases at J, with 13 bases in the middle. This CDR3 comprises 12 residues. This CDR3 reads CASGKSGQKAFF. The CDR3 nucleotides are TGTGCTAGTGGTAAGAGCGGACAAAAAGCTTTCTTT. The complete variable domain, with remaining parts taken from reference TRBV12-5 and TRBJ1-1, reads DARVTQTPRHKVTEMGQEVTMRCQPILGHNTVFWYRQTMMQGLELLAYFRNRAPLDDSGMPKDRFSAEMPDATLATLKIQPSEPRDSAVYFCASGKSGQKAFFGQGTRLTVV.

This chain uses TRBV5-1 with TRBJ2-1; 10 nucleotides line up with TRBD1. In germline, CDR1 is SGHRS, CDR2 YFSETQ. The junction had 7 bases not matched to a gene; V was cut back by 0 bases and J by 10 bases. CDR3 length: 15 amino acids. CDR3 coding DNA: TGCGCCAGCAGCTTGGGGACAGGGGGATTGAAGGAGCAGTTCTTC. Translated, it gives CASSLGTGGLKEQFF.

The chain is built from TRBV6-5 and TRBJ2-5, with 7 bases fitting TRBD1. Germline CDR1 MNHEY, CDR2 SVGAGI. This CDR3 is 15 amino acids long. After removal of 0 bases from V and 1 base from J, the junction contained 2 bases not matched to a gene. Here the CDR3 DNA reads TGTGCCAGCAGTTACTCGCCAGGGGGCCAAGAGACCCAGTACTTC. Its translation: CASSYSPGGQETQYF.

The rearrangement links TRBV6-2 or TRBV6-3 to TRBJ2-6; 9 bases align to TRBD1. V was pared by 0 bases and J by 0 bases, with 9 bases of the junction left unmatched. CDR1 MNHEY and CDR2 SVGEGT come from the germline V gene. The CDR3 runs 20 residues. The CDR3 reads CASSYSSGTGSFSGANVLTF. The CDR3 DNA reads TGTGCCAGCAGTTACTCCTCCGGGACAGGGAGTTTCTCTGGGGCCAACGTCCTGACTTTC.

This rearrangement joins TRBV5-4 to TRBJ1-2, with 9 bases aligning to TRBD1. Germline CDR1 is SGHNT and CDR2 is YYREEE (reference sequence). There are 13 residues in the CDR3. V shed 7 bases, J shed 7 bases, and the junction held 8 bases outside the gene matches. CDR3 sequence reads: CASADRQGGGYTF. CDR3 DNA: TGTGCCAGCGCGGACAGACAGGGGGGTGGCTACACCTTC.

The chain combines TRBV7-2 with TRBJ2-7; 8 bases fit TRBD2. The CDR3 extends over 15 amino acids. Trimming at V came to 4 bases and at J to 1 base, leaving 6 bases not matched to a gene. Germline CDR1 reads SGHTA; CDR2 reads FQGNSA. In DNA form, the CDR3 reads TGTGCCAGCAGCTACTCTCGCGGGGGGTCCTACGAGCAGTACTTC. Its translation: CASSYSRGGSYEQYF.

The chain joins TRBV6-6 to TRBJ2-1, with 7 nucleotides matching TRBD1. Germline values: CDR1 MNHNY, CDR2 SVGAGI (reference sequence). The CDR3 has 14 amino acids. J gave up 2 bases and V 10 bases, and 8 bases lay outside the gene matches. CDR3 loop: CAISDRAAYNEQFF. The CDR3 bases are TGTGCCATCTCCGACAGGGCCGCCTACAATGAGCAGTTCTTC.

The chain carries TRBV6-5 and TRBJ2-2, with 7 bases matching TRBD1. CDR3 length: 14 residues. Germline CDR1 MNHEY, CDR2 SVGAGI. V lost 6 bases, J lost 3 bases, and 4 bases stayed unmatched. The CDR3 coding sequence is TGTGCCAGCAGGACAGGGTTACACACCGGGGAGCTGTTTTTT. It codes for CASRTGLHTGELFF.

The rearrangement uses TRBV29-1 and TRBJ2-3; maybe TRBD1 (7 bases). This CDR3 is 16 amino acids long. V shed 1 base and J shed 2 bases, with 16 bases lying between them. Germline CDR1 reads SQVTM; CDR2 reads ANQGSEA. The DNA for the CDR3 is TGCAGCGTTGAAGGGGGGGACAGCCAACTCACAGATACGCAGTATTTT. Residues: CSVEGGDSQLTDTQYF.

This chain links TRBV28 with TRBJ1-2; D is unclear. The CDR3 spans 14 residues. V was trimmed by 3 bases and J by 4 bases, leaving 12 bases between them. Germline CDR1 reads MDHEN; CDR2 reads SYDVKM. CDR3 sequence reads: CASSFSAGSYGYTF. In DNA, the CDR3 is TGTGCCAGCAGTTTTTCGGCGGGCAGCTATGGCTACACCTTC.

The chain combines TRBV5-8 with TRBJ1-5, with 10 bases identical to TRBD1. The CDR3 loop spans 15 amino acids. The junction had 7 bases not matched to a gene; V was cut back by 3 bases and J by 7 bases. Germline assignment: CDR1 SGHTS and CDR2 YDEGEE. In nucleotides, the CDR3 is TGTGCCAGCAGCTCGTATGGACAGGGGGACCAGCCCCAGCATTTT. The encoded protein is CASSSYGQGDQPQHF.

The V gene is TRBV19, the J gene TRBJ1-2; TRBD1 might be the D (5 bases). The V end was cut by 7 bases, the J end by 5 bases, with 17 bases between. This CDR3 has 14 residues. The V gene's germline CDR1 is LNHDA and CDR2 SQIVND (reference sequence). The CDR3 DNA is TGTGCCAGTACTGTGAGGGGAGGCCCTTATGGCTACACCTTC. This sequence encodes CASTVRGGPYGYTF.

V gene TRBV28 combines with J gene TRBJ2-4, with 7 nucleotides matching TRBD1. The CDR3 is 14 residues long. Germline CDR1 reads MDHEN; CDR2 reads SYDVKM. V shed 5 bases, J shed 9 bases, and the junction held 10 bases outside the gene matches. The CDR3 bases are TGTGCCAGCAGTCCCCGCGGACAGGAGGCCATTCAGTACTTC. Translating gives CASSPRGQEAIQYF.

The genes are TRBV18 and TRBJ1-2; D remains unclear. CDR1 and CDR2 from the germline V gene are KGHSH and LQKENI. V was shortened by 3 bases and J by 1 base, with 18 bases between the two germline ends. This CDR3 region has 17 residues. CDR3 protein: CASSPVRDPIFNYGYTF. CDR3 nucleotide sequence: TGTGCCAGCTCACCTGTCCGGGATCCTATTTTTAACTATGGCTACACCTTC.

This chain connects TRBV7-9 to TRBJ1-2; D remains unclear. This CDR3 contains 15 residues. CDR1 SEHNR and CDR2 FQNEAQ come from the germline V gene (reference sequence). V was shortened by 1 base and J by 4 bases, with 13 bases between the two germline ends. The CDR3 protein is CASSLGRASLYGYTF. In DNA, the CDR3 is TGTGCCAGCAGCTTAGGCCGGGCCTCGCTCTATGGCTACACCTTC.

The chain joins TRBV7-9 to TRBJ1-2; D is unclear. The CDR3 runs to 13 residues. CDR1 and CDR2 from the germline V gene are SEHNR and FQNEAQ (reference sequence). V was trimmed by 4 bases and J by 6 bases, leaving 12 bases between them. The CDR3 loop reads CASSSPGWDGYTF. The CDR3 nucleotides are TGTGCCAGCAGCTCACCGGGTTGGGATGGCTACACCTTC.

J is TRBJ1-4 and V is TRBV14; D is unresolved. Germline V gene lookup returns CDR1 SGHDN and CDR2 FVKESK. The CDR3 is 15 residues long. Trimming took 5 bases from V and 6 from J, leaving 16 bases between them. The CDR3 bases are TGTGCCAGCAGCGAGGTACCGGGAGTGGATGAAAAACTGTTTTTT. Amino acids: CASSEVPGVDEKLFF.

CDR3 in amino acids: CASSLYGAGGPGYNEQFF. CDR3 bases: TGTGCCAGCAGTTTGTATGGAGCGGGGGGGCCGGGTTACAATGAGCAGTTCTTC. This sequence joins TRBV27 and TRBJ2-1; 10 bases map to TRBD2. Germline lookup yields CDR1 MNHEY and CDR2 SMNVEV (reference sequence). The CDR3 sequence is 18 residues long. Trimming at V came to 3 bases and at J to 4 bases, leaving 12 bases not matched to a gene.

On this clone: The same CDR3 is also encoded by other DNA sequences in this sample. V gene TRBV2 combines with J gene TRBJ2-1; 7 bases are shared with TRBD2. Losses at the gene ends were 6 bases for V and 9 bases for J; bases not matched to a gene: 14. Germline values: CDR1 SNHLY, CDR2 FYNNEI. The CDR3 has 15 amino acids. The DNA of the CDR3 is TGTGCCAGCAGCGTAGAGCGGGGAGGCCAGGGTGAGCAGTTCTTC. Protein: CASSVERGGQGEQFF.

The CDR3 DNA sequence: TGTGCCAGCCACCATAGGGGGGCCTTCCAAGAGACCCAGTACTTC. Its protein product is CASHHRGAFQETQYF. The chain recombines TRBV6-4 with TRBJ2-5, with D possibly being TRBD1 or TRBD2 (6 bases each). Trimming pared 8 bases from V and 1 base from J, leaving 17 bases between. The CDR3 contains 15 residues. Germline V gives CDR1 MRHNA, CDR2 SNTAGT.

The chain employs TRBV12-3 or TRBV12-4 and TRBJ1-1; no firm D call. V was cut by 5 bases and J by 1 base, with 8 bases left in between. The CDR3 contains 13 residues. CDR3 DNA sequence: TGTGCCAGCAGTCTCCAGACGAACACTGAAGCTTTCTTT. As protein: CASSLQTNTEAFF.

The rearrangement joins TRBV2 to TRBJ2-1; 15 bases line up with TRBD2. Looked up from germline, CDR1 is SNHLY and CDR2 is FYNNEI. The CDR3 extends over 15 amino acids. V gave up 7 bases and J gave up 4 bases; unmatched junction bases: 2. CDR3: CASTGTSGGYNEQFF. Here the CDR3 DNA reads TGTGCCAGCACCGGGACTAGCGGGGGGTACAATGAGCAGTTCTTC. The full variable domain, completed using reference TRBV2 and TRBJ2-1, is EPEVTQTPSHQVTQMGQEVILRCVPISNHLYFYWYRQILGQKVEFLVSFYNNEISEKSEIFDDQFSVERPDGSNFTLKIRSTKLEDSAMYFCASTGTSGGYNEQFFGPGTRLTVL.

This chain links TRBV5-1 with TRBJ1-1; 7 bases match TRBD1. In germline, CDR1 is SGHRS, CDR2 YFSETQ. V shed 2 bases, J shed 5 bases, and the junction held 9 bases outside the gene matches. CDR3 size: 15 residues. The CDR3 nucleotides are TGCGCCAGCAGCTTCCAGACAGGGCGGGGGACTGAAGCTTTCTTT. Its protein is CASSFQTGRGTEAFF.

The CDR3 protein is CASSLGNLNTEAFF. The CDR3 nucleotides read TGTGCCAGCAGCTTGGGCAACCTGAACACTGAAGCTTTCTTT. This chain links TRBV7-8 with TRBJ1-1; no firm D call. V gave up 3 bases and J gave up 0 bases, with 8 bases separating them. CDR1 and CDR2 from the germline V gene are SGHVS and FQNEAQ. The CDR3 runs to 14 residues.

The gene calls are TRBV28 and TRBJ1-2; no firm D call. Germline V gene data show CDR1 as MDHEN and CDR2 as SYDVKM. Trimming shortened V by 6 bases and J by 8 bases, and 13 bases separated the two germline ends. There are 12 residues in the CDR3. CDR3 DNA sequence: TGTGCCAGCAGAAGCCTAATTAGGGGCTACACCTTC. Its translation is CASRSLIRGYTF.

The chain recombines TRBV5-4 with TRBJ2-2; D unresolved. The ends were cut back, 5 bases at V and 0 bases at J, with 14 bases in the middle. CDR1 is SGHNT, CDR2 YYREEE, per germline (reference sequence). The CDR3 totals 16 residues. For the CDR3, the DNA is TGTGCCAGCAGACGGACCCCCTCTACGAACACCGGGGAGCTGTTTTTT. Translation: CASRRTPSTNTGELFF.

CDR3 nucleotides: TGTGCCAGCAGTCAGAGTAGCTCCTACAATGAGCAGTTCTTC. Translating it yields CASSQSSSYNEQFF. This sequence joins TRBV9 and TRBJ2-1; D unclear. There are 14 residues in the CDR3. The V end lost 5 bases, the J end lost 0 bases, and 9 bases lay between the germline ends. Germline CDR1 reads SGDLS; CDR2 reads YYNGEE.